The following is a T cell receptor beta chain sequence with its context. In the original processing: Amplifying reference gene primers gave estimates of nucleated cell counts. Only in-frame clones appear in the TCRdb table, and some are missing; sequencing was by immunoSEQ multiplex PCR. D and trimming come from the DNA, and the V and J calls and clone size come from that table. The sample contains approximately 230,000 clones, around 90% of which appear only once. This sample is part of a study of blood T cell repertoires in COVID-19. About the study: Acute and convalescent COVID-19 samples came from the United States, Italy and Spain.

The V gene's germline CDR1 is KGHSH and CDR2 LQKENI. The CDR3 runs to 17 residues. The V segment lost 3 bases and the J segment 5 bases; nucleotides outside the gene matches: 9. The receptor's source is a man older than 75 with acute or convalescent COVID-19. Sequenced input: peripheral blood. The chain employs TRBV18 and TRBJ2-5; 13 bases fit TRBD2. CDR3 nucleotides: TGTGCCAGCTCACCTCAGGGGGGACTAGCGGGATCGGAGACCCAGTACTTC. It codes for CASSPQGGLAGSETQYF.